This is a list of T cell receptor beta chains from one sample in a study of blood T cell repertoires in COVID-19. TCRdb keeps only in-frame clones here, not all; method: immunoSEQ multiplex PCR. The sample carries 200,000 to 250,000 clones, under 90% recorded once. The sequencing sample was made of PBMCs or T cells enriched from blood (not recorded which). These TCRs come from a woman in her fifties or sixties who had recovered from COVID-19. The conserved cysteine and the conserved F or W are not part of the CDR3 here. Fields, in order: CDR3 length, J gene, V gene, CDR3 protein.

len: 11
j_gene: TRBJ1-4
v_gene: TRBV6-6
CDR3aa: ASSPPPGEKLF

len: 13
j_gene: TRBJ1-4
v_gene: TRBV9
CDR3aa: ASSVTTGVNEKLF

len: 12
j_gene: TRBJ2-2
v_gene: TRBV5-1
CDR3aa: ASSLALNTGELF

len: 12
j_gene: TRBJ1-1
v_gene: TRBV11-1
CDR3aa: ASSPTSTETEAF

len: 14
j_gene: TRBJ2-1
v_gene: TRBV19
CDR3aa: ASSISLAGAVNEQF

len: 14
j_gene: TRBJ1-1
v_gene: TRBV18
CDR3aa: ASSPGKDRRNTEAF

len: 14
j_gene: TRBJ2-7
v_gene: TRBV3-1/TRBV3-2
CDR3aa: ASSMGPDIMVYEQY

len: 13
j_gene: TRBJ2-5
v_gene: TRBV9
CDR3aa: ASSTRTSGDETQY

len: 11
j_gene: TRBJ1-2
v_gene: TRBV3-1/TRBV3-2
CDR3aa: ASSPDTDYGYT

len: 11
j_gene: TRBJ1-1
v_gene: TRBV7-3
CDR3aa: ASSYFPDTEAF

len: 13
j_gene: TRBJ1-2
v_gene: TRBV19
CDR3aa: ASSSGDSVGYGYT

len: 13
j_gene: TRBJ1-2
v_gene: TRBV21-1
CDR3aa: ASSAWTGTGYGYT

len: 13
j_gene: TRBJ1-6
v_gene: TRBV6-5
CDR3aa: ASSRGTGLNSPLH

len: 13
j_gene: TRBJ2-7
v_gene: TRBV7-8
CDR3aa: ASSLASGGSYEQY

len: 11
j_gene: TRBJ2-1
v_gene: TRBV10-3
CDR3aa: AISSGLYNEQF

len: 13
j_gene: TRBJ2-1
v_gene: TRBV18
CDR3aa: ASSPPTAPRNEQF

len: 14
j_gene: TRBJ2-7
v_gene: TRBV7-9
CDR3aa: ASSLARAGTSYEQY

len: 12
j_gene: TRBJ2-4
v_gene: TRBV15
CDR3aa: ATSGRDRANIQY

len: 12
j_gene: TRBJ1-4
v_gene: TRBV18
CDR3aa: ASSLDRGREKLF

len: 12
j_gene: TRBJ1-5
v_gene: TRBV19
CDR3aa: ASRMDRGNQPQH

len: 12
j_gene: TRBJ1-6
v_gene: TRBV18
CDR3aa: ASSRSGGDSPLH

len: 19
j_gene: TRBJ2-6
v_gene: TRBV9
CDR3aa: ASSVRVRGADPLSGANVLT

len: 14
j_gene: TRBJ2-7
v_gene: TRBV20-1
CDR3aa: SASAPGGGESYEQY

len: 13
j_gene: TRBJ2-7
v_gene: TRBV6-4
CDR3aa: ASRAESVPTYEQY

len: 16
j_gene: TRBJ2-3
v_gene: TRBV5-4
CDR3aa: ASSSPPGTGGAADTQY

len: 13
j_gene: TRBJ1-1
v_gene: TRBV6-5
CDR3aa: ASSYSTGGGTEAF

len: 12
j_gene: TRBJ1-3
v_gene: TRBV7-2
CDR3aa: ASSWTNSGNTIY

len: 12
j_gene: TRBJ1-6
v_gene: TRBV5-1
CDR3aa: ASSSRVDSSPLH

len: 13
j_gene: TRBJ1-1
v_gene: TRBV19
CDR3aa: ASSIGTGSNTEAF

len: 11
j_gene: TRBJ2-1
v_gene: TRBV19
CDR3aa: ASSQDSNNEQF

len: 13
j_gene: TRBJ1-3
v_gene: TRBV5-8
CDR3aa: ASSLMGSSGNTIY

len: 12
j_gene: TRBJ2-1
v_gene: TRBV10-1
CDR3aa: ASSESGRYNEQF

len: 10
j_gene: TRBJ1-3
v_gene: TRBV6-5
CDR3aa: ASSTEGNTIY

len: 10
j_gene: TRBJ2-7
v_gene: TRBV5-1
CDR3aa: ASSWGAYEQY

len: 17
j_gene: TRBJ1-3
v_gene: TRBV12-5
CDR3aa: ASGLVRKSAPGSGNTIY

len: 12
j_gene: TRBJ2-1
v_gene: TRBV11-2
CDR3aa: ASSLDGGGQEQF

len: 11
j_gene: TRBJ2-1
v_gene: TRBV7-6
CDR3aa: ASSRADNNEQF

len: 13
j_gene: TRBJ2-7
v_gene: TRBV5-1
CDR3aa: ASSLDAGVLNEQY

len: 13
j_gene: TRBJ1-5
v_gene: TRBV4-2
CDR3aa: ASSQLGQGTQPQH

len: 14
j_gene: TRBJ2-5
v_gene: TRBV30
CDR3aa: AWSPGLAGGWETQY

len: 13
j_gene: TRBJ1-3
v_gene: TRBV5-1
CDR3aa: ASSPGQGTGNTIY

len: 11
j_gene: TRBJ2-7
v_gene: TRBV3-1/TRBV3-2
CDR3aa: ASSQVGPYEQY